These T cell receptor beta chains were read from a single sample in a study of blood T cell repertoires in COVID-19. Assay used: immunoSEQ multiplex PCR; TCRdb lists only in-frame clones, some missing. There are around 340,000 clones in the sample; about 88% occur only once, and about 7.1% lies in the top ten. The sample consisted of peripheral blood. The receptor source for this set is a woman aged 55-69 years with COVID-19, enrolled during active disease. Both conserved end residues are part of each CDR3.

v_gene	j_gene	CDR3aa
TRBV20-1	TRBJ2-5	CSALTSLSQYF
TRBV27	TRBJ2-7	CASSFYPGQGRGEQYF
TRBV10-2	TRBJ2-1	CASSVPGLGEQFF
TRBV5-4	TRBJ2-1	CASSLGLAADEQFF
TRBV6-6	TRBJ2-1	CASSARQGAGHEQFF
TRBV13	TRBJ1-2	CASSLGTGDYGYTF
TRBV19	TRBJ2-1	CASSRQRSDNEQFF
TRBV16	TRBJ1-1	CASKPRGGTEAFF
TRBV5-1	TRBJ1-2	CASSLGPLSMGVYGYTF
TRBV6-5	TRBJ2-7	CASSLGQGLSYEQYF
TRBV30	TRBJ1-3	CAWSVSRGNTIYF
TRBV19	TRBJ1-2	CASSMADSDYGYTF
TRBV30	TRBJ1-6	CAWSGQGDSPLHF
TRBV18	TRBJ2-6	CASSPRGPGAGANVLTF
TRBV5-4	TRBJ1-1	CASSALEGAKDTEAFF
TRBV19	TRBJ2-3	CASSILGGSDTQYF
TRBV6-6	TRBJ1-5	CASSPSGQGASNQPQHF
TRBV2	TRBJ2-2	CASSVSAGGANTGELFF
TRBV10-3	TRBJ1-2	CAISDPTGNNYGYTF
TRBV9	TRBJ2-7	CASSQNPLQGEVYEQYF
TRBV9	TRBJ2-1	CASSVGFSGGEQFF
TRBV6-5	TRBJ1-2	CASNLGQGFGYTF
TRBV2	TRBJ2-2	CASNRGGGSYTGELFF
TRBV6-6	TRBJ1-4	CASSYTLEATNEKLFF
TRBV19	TRBJ1-4	CATQTGDLEKLFF
TRBV5-1	TRBJ2-2	CASSSSPPRGIADLTNTGELFF
TRBV6-5	TRBJ2-5	CASSYRDRVEETQYF
TRBV19	TRBJ2-1	CASSAWTGNYNEQFF
TRBV3-1/TRBV3-2	TRBJ1-1	CASSPDSLNTEAFF
TRBV6-5	TRBJ1-4	CATTGTADEKLFF
TRBV5-1	TRBJ2-6	CASSQPGFSGANVLTF
TRBV29-1	TRBJ1-2	CSVSTGESNYGYTF
TRBV7-9	TRBJ1-5	CASSRTQGGYSNQPQHF
TRBV4-2	TRBJ2-1	CASSLERVSYNEQFF
TRBV6-5	TRBJ1-1	CASSYSSVGTKAFF
TRBV10-3	TRBJ2-3	CAISESGRVRTDTQYF
TRBV4-3	TRBJ1-1	CASSQRIGQIEAFF
TRBV4-1	TRBJ2-1	CASRPTSGDNEQFF
TRBV30	TRBJ2-7	CAWSPRGGMYEQYF
TRBV6-5	TRBJ1-3	CASTPAGSGNTIYF
TRBV4-3	TRBJ1-6	CASSLTGQGFNSPLHF
TRBV9	TRBJ1-2	CASSAGTPDAYGYTF
TRBV19	TRBJ2-7	CASSIDGGRDEQYF
TRBV6-6	TRBJ1-2	CASSYDSKNYGYTF
TRBV19	TRBJ1-2	CASSNRDREYYTF
TRBV6-5	TRBJ1-6	CASSTSSVPLHF
TRBV2	TRBJ2-5	CASGGTQETQYF
TRBV7-9	TRBJ1-4	CASSSGQATNEKLFF
TRBV11-3	TRBJ1-1	CASSRQSENTEAFF
TRBV20-1	TRBJ1-2	CSTDRNYGYTF
TRBV25-1	TRBJ2-1	CASSEAGVSYNEQFF
TRBV18	TRBJ1-6	CASSPGRGNTPLHF
TRBV7-8	TRBJ2-3	CASSFTGGAIQSTDTQYF
TRBV19	TRBJ1-2	CASSPPAGDNYGYTF
TRBV6-6	TRBJ2-3	CASSYPRTPTDTQYF
TRBV4-1	TRBJ1-5	CASSPRWRSNQPQHF
TRBV11-2	TRBJ2-7	CASSLELGAGGPYEQYF